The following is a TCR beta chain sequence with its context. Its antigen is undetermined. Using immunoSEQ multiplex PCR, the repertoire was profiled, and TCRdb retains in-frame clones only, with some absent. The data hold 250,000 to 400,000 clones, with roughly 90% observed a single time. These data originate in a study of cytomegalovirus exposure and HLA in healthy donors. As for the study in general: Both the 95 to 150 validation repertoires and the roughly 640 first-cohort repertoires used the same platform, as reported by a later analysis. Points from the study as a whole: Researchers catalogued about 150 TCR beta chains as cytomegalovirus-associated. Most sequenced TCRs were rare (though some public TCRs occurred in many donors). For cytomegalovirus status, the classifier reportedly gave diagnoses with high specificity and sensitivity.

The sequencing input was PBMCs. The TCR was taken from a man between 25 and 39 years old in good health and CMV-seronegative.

CDR3 nucleotide sequence: TGTGCCAGCAGCGTATTCAGCGGGGGTACCCAAGAGACCCAGTACTTC. Its translation is CASSVFSGGTQETQYF. The J gene is TRBJ2-5, the V gene TRBV9; 8 positions agree with TRBD2. V lost 1 base, J lost 1 base, and 6 bases stayed unmatched. The germline gives CDR1 SGDLS, CDR2 YYNGEE. The CDR3 covers 16 residues.